These T cell receptor beta chains were read from a single sample in a study of cytomegalovirus exposure and HLA in healthy donors. Libraries were prepared by immunoSEQ multiplex PCR; TCRdb keeps only in-frame clonotypes and omits some of them. Recorded here are 70,000 or so clones; the top ten clones represent about 0.76%. The specimen sequenced was PBMCs. The origin of the receptors is a boy aged 10-17 years in good health and CMV-seronegative. Each CDR3 is given with its conserved first and last residue. The order of the fields is D gene, J gene, V gene, CDR3 protein, CDR3 DNA. The D gene is left open where the match is weak.

>TRBD1|TRBJ2-7|TRBV4-1
CASSQVSGQGYEQYF
TGCGCCAGCAGCCAAGTCTCAGGACAGGGCTACGAGCAGTACTTC
>TRBD2|TRBJ2-1|TRBV5-6
CASSSKAGVAYNEQFF
TGTGCCAGCAGCTCTAAAGCGGGAGTAGCCTACAATGAGCAGTTCTTC
>TRBD1|TRBJ2-3|TRBV4-1
CASSQQTGGGTDTQYF
TGCGCCAGCAGCCAACAGACAGGGGGCGGCACAGATACGCAGTATTTT
>.|TRBJ1-5|TRBV19
CASSIGGRGFNQPQHF
TGTGCCAGTAGTATAGGGGGCAGGGGATTCAATCAGCCCCAGCATTTT
>.|TRBJ1-4|TRBV2
CASSEALRGPPADEKLFF
TGTGCCAGCAGTGAAGCGCTTCGAGGCCCACCGGCGGATGAAAAACTGTTTTTT
>.|TRBJ2-7|TRBV25-1
CASSEKRTVYEQYF
TGTGCCAGCAGTGAGAAAAGGACAGTCTACGAGCAGTACTTC
>.|TRBJ1-1|TRBV28
CASSYRGFTEAFF
TGTGCCAGCAGCTATCGAGGCTTCACTGAAGCTTTCTTT
>.|TRBJ2-1|TRBV11-2
CASSLHSEGDEQFF
TGTGCCAGCAGCCTCCATAGCGAGGGCGATGAGCAGTTCTTC
>TRBD2|TRBJ2-7|TRBV11-2
CASKLGLAGDYEQYF
TGTGCCAGCAAACTGGGACTAGCGGGGGACTACGAGCAGTACTTC
>.|TRBJ1-1|TRBV7-9
CASSLADSPTEAFF
TGTGCCAGCAGCTTAGCGGACAGCCCCACTGAAGCTTTCTTT
>TRBD1|TRBJ1-1|TRBV7-9
CASSPGQGAEAFF
TGTGCCAGCAGCCCGGGACAGGGCGCTGAAGCTTTCTTT
>TRBD2|TRBJ2-7|TRBV4-2
CASSPRLWLAEPYEQYF
TGTGCCAGCAGCCCGCGTCTATGGCTAGCGGAGCCCTACGAGCAGTACTTC
>.|TRBJ2-5|TRBV27
CASSPGLGEETQYF
TGTGCCAGCAGTCCGGGACTTGGGGAAGAGACCCAGTACTTC
>TRBD2|TRBJ2-3|TRBV5-6
CASSLILGQRGDTDTQYF
TGTGCCAGCAGCTTGATATTGGGGCAGCGGGGGGACACAGATACGCAGTATTTT
>TRBD2|TRBJ2-7|TRBV6-1
CASSVASGSSYEQYF
TGTGCCAGCAGTGTGGCTAGCGGGAGCTCCTACGAGCAGTACTTC
>.|TRBJ2-6|TRBV18
CASSPPHRLYSGANVLTF
TGTGCCAGCTCACCACCGCACCGTCTCTACTCTGGGGCCAACGTCCTGACTTTC
>.|TRBJ1-3|TRBV6-6
CASSYSQGGNTIYF
TGTGCCAGCAGTTACTCGCAGGGTGGAAACACCATATATTTT
>.|TRBJ1-4|TRBV4-1
CASSQDRNEILREKLFF
TGCGCCAGCAGCCAAGACAGGAACGAAATTCTTCGTGAAAAACTGTTTTTT
>TRBD1|TRBJ1-4|TRBV7-2
CASSWGQGANEKLFF
TGTGCCAGCAGCTGGGGACAGGGGGCTAATGAAAAACTGTTTTTT
>TRBD1|TRBJ1-2|TRBV7-9
CASSLGRTGDGYTF
TGTGCCAGCAGCTTAGGTCGGACAGGGGATGGCTACACCTTC
>TRBD1|TRBJ1-2|TRBV18
CASSPVGDSFSYGYTF
TGTGCCAGCTCACCTGTTGGGGACAGCTTCTCTTATGGCTACACCTTC
>.|TRBJ2-7|TRBV5-1
CASSRGTSAYEQYF
TGCGCCAGCAGCAGAGGGACATCTGCCTACGAGCAGTACTTC
>.|TRBJ2-1|TRBV5-1
CASSPGQGYNEQFF
TGCGCCAGCAGCCCCGGTCAGGGGTACAATGAGCAGTTCTTC
>.|TRBJ2-3|TRBV4-1
CASSQRDGTDTQYF
TGCGCCAGCAGCCAGCGGGACGGCACAGATACGCAGTATTTT
>.|TRBJ1-6|TRBV9
CASSVEGDGRNSPLHF
TGTGCCAGCAGCGTAGAGGGAGACGGGAGAAATTCACCCCTCCACTTT
>.|TRBJ2-1|TRBV6-5
CASSRENEQFF
TGTGCCAGCAGTCGGGAAAATGAGCAGTTCTTC
>TRBD2|TRBJ2-1|TRBV11-2
CASSLDNPGLAYYNEQFF
TGTGCCAGCAGCTTAGATAATCCGGGACTAGCGTACTACAATGAGCAGTTCTTC
>TRBD1|TRBJ2-7|TRBV18
CASSPRRTGGAYEQYF
TGTGCCAGCTCACCGAGGAGGACAGGGGGGGCCTACGAGCAGTACTTC
>.|TRBJ2-6|TRBV4-3
CASSQDSSTGWAGGSGANVLTF
TGCGCCAGCAGCCAAGATAGTTCAACGGGGTGGGCAGGTGGGTCTGGGGCCAACGTCCTGACTTTC
>TRBD1|TRBJ1-2|TRBV18
CASAPPGTGGVYGYTF
TGTGCCAGCGCACCCCCGGGGACAGGGGGCGTCTATGGCTACACCTTC
>.|TRBJ1-4|TRBV6-5
CASSPWTGEKLFF
TGTGCCAGCAGTCCATGGACTGGGGAAAAACTGTTTTTT
>TRBD1|TRBJ1-1|TRBV6-6
CASSYGQGGLGTEAFF
TGTGCCAGCAGTTACGGCCAGGGGGGACTGGGCACTGAAGCTTTCTTT
>.|TRBJ1-3|TRBV9
CASSVDYKSGNTIYF
TGTGCCAGCAGCGTAGATTACAAAAGTGGAAACACCATATATTTT
>.|TRBJ2-5|TRBV30
CAWSVGQGGTQYF
TGTGCCTGGAGTGTAGGCCAGGGCGGGACCCAGTACTTC
>.|TRBJ2-7|TRBV18
CASSPPFGGKGYEQYF
TGTGCCAGCTCACCACCGTTCGGCGGAAAGGGGTACGAGCAGTACTTC
>TRBD1|TRBJ1-1|TRBV5-4
CASSDRGAEAFF
TGTGCCAGCAGCGACAGGGGTGCTGAAGCTTTCTTT
>.|TRBJ2-1|TRBV30
CAWMPTGSDNEQFF
TGTGCCTGGATGCCGACGGGATCCGACAATGAGCAGTTCTTC
>TRBD1|TRBJ1-4|TRBV6-1
CASSEPGQGAEKLFF
TGTGCCAGCAGTGAGCCGGGACAGGGGGCTGAAAAACTGTTTTTT
>.|TRBJ1-6|TRBV7-9
CASSLSGGLSPLHF
TGTGCCAGCAGCTTATCGGGGGGGCTCTCACCCCTCCACTTT
>.|TRBJ2-3|TRBV4-1
CASSWDGGRPKNTDTQYF
TGCGCCAGCAGTTGGGACGGGGGTAGACCCAAAAACACAGATACGCAGTATTTT
>TRBD1|TRBJ2-7|TRBV7-2
CASSSRTGGEQYF
TGTGCCAGCAGCTCGCGAACAGGGGGCGAGCAGTACTTC
>.|TRBJ1-2|TRBV19
CASIKGGSNYGYTF
TGTGCCAGTATTAAGGGAGGCTCTAACTATGGCTACACCTTC
>TRBD2|TRBJ2-3|TRBV7-6
CASGLAGFTDTQYF
TGTGCCTCCGGACTAGCGGGGTTCACAGATACGCAGTATTTT
>.|TRBJ1-1|TRBV29-1
CSVILGGSEAFF
TGCAGCGTTATCCTGGGGGGTTCTGAAGCTTTCTTT
>TRBD2|TRBJ2-7|TRBV5-4
CASSLTSGSYEQYF
TGTGCCAGCAGCTTGACTAGCGGGTCCTACGAGCAGTACTTC
>.|TRBJ2-1|TRBV7-6
CASSFLPDILYNEQFF
TGTGCCAGCAGCTTCCTCCCGGACATCTTATACAATGAGCAGTTCTTC
>TRBD2|TRBJ2-1|TRBV12-5
CASGLAPAGGRREQFF
TGTGCTAGTGGTTTGGCCCCCGCGGGAGGGCGACGAGAGCAGTTCTTC
>.|TRBJ2-5|TRBV25-1
CASSEGSQETQYF
TGTGCCAGCAGTGAGGGCTCCCAAGAGACCCAGTACTTC
>TRBD2|TRBJ2-7|TRBV5-6
CASSRGGDYLSGEQYF
TGTGCCAGCAGCCGTGGCGGGGACTACCTGTCCGGCGAGCAGTACTTC
>TRBD1|TRBJ2-5|TRBV13
CASSPRTGIQETQYF
TGTGCCAGCAGCCCCCGGACAGGGATCCAAGAGACCCAGTACTTC
>.|TRBJ2-5|TRBV20-1
CSAGRGETQYF
TGCAGTGCGGGGCGGGGCGAGACCCAGTACTTC
>TRBD2|TRBJ2-7|TRBV7-2
CASSRRGTSGAYEQYF
TGTGCCAGCAGCCGCAGGGGGACTAGCGGAGCATACGAGCAGTACTTC
>TRBD1|TRBJ2-7|TRBV5-4
CASSRTGGLEQYF
TGTGCCAGCAGCAGGACAGGGGGCCTCGAGCAGTACTTC
>.|TRBJ2-3|TRBV5-4
CASSPSLRESTDTQYF
TGTGCCAGCAGCCCCTCTTTGCGGGAAAGTACAGATACGCAGTATTTT
>.|TRBJ1-5|TRBV19
CASTDRGYNQPQHF
TGTGCCAGTACCGATCGGGGGTACAATCAGCCCCAGCATTTT